What follows is one T cell receptor beta chain and its context. This sample stems from a study of technical replicates of blood from a few donors. Germline CDR1 is KGHSH and CDR2 is LQKENI. V lost 5 bases, J lost 0 bases, and 14 bases lay in between. There are 15 residues in the CDR3. TCRdb's copy holds only in-frame clones and misses some; the assay was immunoSEQ multiplex PCR. Here the sample spans about 100,000 clones, 95% to 96% being singletons. The chain carries TRBV18 and TRBJ2-7; D perhaps matches TRBD2 (5 bases). The sequenced sample consisted of T cells isolated from PBMCs. The TCR comes from a human donor in good health. CDR3 nucleotide sequence: TGTGCCAGCTCAACGGACTTTACGAGCTCCTACGAGCAGTACTTC. It translates to CASSTDFTSSYEQYF.